The 23 T cell receptor beta chains in this list originate from one sample, sequenced in a study of shared clonotypes between healthy human individuals (dated by TCRdb to between 2020 and 2021). The receptor library was made with the immunoSEQ multiplex PCR assay. TCRdb holds this immuneACCESS table with in-frame rearrangements only. Some clones are missing; in checked studies, unresolved V genes explain under half, and the rest has no known cause. A total of approximately 720,000 clones appear in this sample, around 72% of them only once. Of the sample, approximately 1.8% falls within the top ten clones. The sequencing sample was made of memory CD4+ T cells sorted from blood. The cell subset or site label, read with the paper, signifies: CD45RA-negative fraction. The receptor set was obtained from a young woman in good health.

The chain links TRBV28 to TRBJ1-4, with D perhaps matching TRBD1 (5 bases). The CDR3 consists of 13 residues. Germline values: CDR1 MDHEN, CDR2 SYDVKM. Trimming took off 5 bases at V and 4 bases at J, with 8 bases between the two ends. Here the CDR3 DNA reads TGTGCCAGCAGTGCCGGGGGTAATGAAAAACTGTTTTTT. Its translation is CASSAGGNEKLFF.

This clone has only one observation. The chain uses TRBV5-1 and TRBJ2-5, with 11 bases aligning to TRBD2. V was pared by 4 bases and J by 4 bases, with 6 bases of the junction left unmatched. CDR1 is SGHRS and CDR2 is YFSETQ in the germline V gene. The CDR3 sequence is 15 residues long. The CDR3 nucleotides are TGCGCCAGCAGCCCGATAGCGGGGGGGAGAGAGACCCAGTACTTC. Translated, it gives CASSPIAGGRETQYF.

The J gene is TRBJ1-5, the V gene TRBV29-1, with 7 bases aligning to TRBD1. CDR1 is SQVTM, CDR2 ANQGSEA, per germline. V lost 5 bases and J lost 7; bases outside the gene matches: 8. The CDR3 extends over 13 amino acids. The CDR3 loop is CSVTTGLGQPQHF. The DNA for the CDR3 is TGCAGCGTTACGACAGGGTTGGGACAGCCCCAGCATTTT. The whole variable domain, remainder taken from reference TRBV29-1 and TRBJ1-5, is SAVISQKPSRDICQRGTSLTIQCQVDSQVTMMFWYRQQPGQSLTLIATANQGSEATYESGFVIDKFPISRPNLTFSTLTVSNMSPEDSSIYLCSVTTGLGQPQHFGDGTRLSIL.

The chain carries TRBV28 and TRBJ2-7; 7 nucleotides match TRBD2. V was clipped by 6 bases and J by 5 bases; unmatched bases: 13. The V gene's germline CDR1 is MDHEN and CDR2 SYDVKM. The CDR3 runs to 15 residues. CDR3 residues: CASSLGFAGVNEQYF. CDR3 DNA: TGTGCCAGCAGCCTCGGGTTTGCGGGAGTGAACGAGCAGTACTTC.

This clone was detected only once. The rearrangement joins TRBV5-4 to TRBJ2-2; 11 nucleotides line up with TRBD1. In germline, CDR1 is SGHNT, CDR2 YYREEE (reference sequence). The CDR3 runs 15 residues. Losses at the gene ends were 7 bases for V and 6 bases for J; bases not matched to a gene: 8. The CDR3 DNA sequence: TGTGCCAGCTCCGGAGGGGACAGGGGGTCCGGGGAGCTGTTTTTT. Translation gives CASSGGDRGSGELFF.

The DNA of the CDR3 is TGTGCCAGCAGCTTGGATTCGGGGGCTTATCAGCCCCAGCATTTT. Encoded protein: CASSLDSGAYQPQHF. The chain carries TRBV11-3 and TRBJ1-5; tentative D call: TRBD1 (6 bases). Germline CDR1 is SGHNT and CDR2 is YENEEA. The germline V and J ends were trimmed by 3 bases and 5 bases, with 14 bases remaining between them. The CDR3 consists of 15 residues.

This clone was detected only a few times. The identical CDR3 is also encoded by other nucleotide sequences in the sample. This chain connects TRBV5-1 to TRBJ2-1, with 8 bases matching TRBD1. CDR3 length equals 15 residues. V lost 4 bases to trimming and J lost 2 bases; unmatched junction nucleotides: 5. The germline CDR1 and CDR2 sequences are SGHRS and YFSETQ. The CDR3 DNA reads TGCGCCAGCAGCCCGGACAGGGCCGCCTACAATGAGCAGTTCTTC. It translates to CASSPDRAAYNEQFF.

A single count supports this clone. V and J are TRBV2 and TRBJ2-2; maybe TRBD2 (6 bases). Trimming removed 5 bases at V and 0 bases at J, with 10 bases between. CDR1 is SNHLY, CDR2 FYNNEI, per germline. CDR3 size: 15 residues. The CDR3 nucleotides are TGTGCCAGCAGTACCGGGACTTCGAACACCGGGGAGCTGTTTTTT. It specifies CASSTGTSNTGELFF.

V gene TRBV11-2 combines with J gene TRBJ1-2; 9 bases fit TRBD1. Unmatched junction bases numbered 5, after V lost 5 bases and J lost 4 bases. Germline V gene sequence: CDR1 SGHAT, CDR2 FQNNGV. The CDR3 runs 14 residues. CDR3 protein: CASSNRGLSYGYTF. The DNA of the CDR3 is TGTGCCAGCAGCAACAGGGGGCTGAGCTATGGCTACACCTTC.

This clone has a single count. This rearrangement joins TRBV5-4 to TRBJ2-2; perhaps TRBD1 as D (5 bases). CDR1 SGHNT and CDR2 YYREEE come from the germline V gene (reference sequence). There are 12 residues in the CDR3. The V end lost 2 bases, the J end lost 6 bases, and 5 bases lay between the germline ends. The CDR3 here is CASSLGAGELFF. CDR3 nucleotides: TGTGCCAGCAGCTTAGGGGCCGGGGAGCTGTTTTTT.

This chain joins TRBV18 and TRBJ2-3; D possibly corresponds to TRBD2 (6 bases). Deletions cut 2 bases from V and 0 bases from J, with 12 bases between. The germline V gene has CDR1 KGHSH and CDR2 LQKENI. The CDR3 is 16 residues long. CDR3 nucleotides: TGTGCCAGCTCACCAAAGGGACTCGTTAGCACAGATACGCAGTATTTT. Translation gives CASSPKGLVSTDTQYF.

V gene TRBV14 combines with J gene TRBJ1-2; weak D call: TRBD1 (5 bases). V was clipped by 1 base and J by 6 bases, with 9 bases between them. Per germline, CDR1 SGHDN and CDR2 FVKESK. The CDR3 sequence is 13 residues long. The CDR3 spells CASSQGQGHGYTF. DNA for the CDR3: TGTGCCAGCAGCCAAGGGCAGGGCCATGGCTACACCTTC.

V usage is TRBV19 and J usage is TRBJ1-2, with D tentatively TRBD1 (5 bases). The CDR3 is 15 amino acids. V lost 7 bases, J lost 2 bases, and 17 bases lay in between. Germline loops: CDR1 LNHDA, CDR2 SQIVND (reference sequence). The chain's CDR3 is CASTEGAPRNYGYTF. The CDR3 DNA follows: TGTGCCAGTACCGAAGGGGCGCCGAGGAACTATGGCTACACCTTC.

The chain recombines TRBV7-8 with TRBJ2-7; maybe TRBD1 (7 bases). The CDR3 has 16 amino acids. Germline assignment: CDR1 SGHVS and CDR2 FQNEAQ. V lost 5 bases, J lost 2 bases, and 19 bases lay in between. The CDR3 DNA follows: TGTGCCAGCAGCAGACTAGAGGGGGCGCAGACCTACGAGCAGTACTTC. It encodes CASSRLEGAQTYEQYF.

This chain uses TRBV28 with TRBJ2-7, with 10 nucleotides matching TRBD1. The length of the CDR3 is 16 residues. Per germline, CDR1 MDHEN and CDR2 SYDVKM. V was pared by 3 bases and J by 3 bases, with 8 bases of the junction left unmatched. CDR3 DNA sequence: TGTGCCAGCAGTTTCCAACCCGGACAGGGGGTCTACGAGCAGTACTTC. Protein sequence: CASSFQPGQGVYEQYF.

As for this clone: A read error is the likely source, as a far larger clone sits one nucleotide away. The gene calls are TRBV27 and TRBJ1-2; weak D call: TRBD1 (5 bases). V was cut by 4 bases and J by 2 bases, with 8 bases left in between. CDR3 length: 13 amino acids. Per germline, CDR1 MNHEY and CDR2 SMNVEV (reference sequence). The CDR3 protein is CASSYRGNYGYTF. CDR3 in DNA: TGTGCCAGCAGTTACCGGGGGAACTATGGCTACACCTTC.

This sequence joins TRBV27 and TRBJ1-2, with 8 bases lining up with TRBD1. Unmatched junction bases numbered 5, after V lost 3 bases and J lost 2 bases. CDR3 length: 15 amino acids. The germline V gene encodes CDR1 MNHEY and CDR2 SMNVEV (reference sequence). CDR3: CASSFADRANYGYTF. The DNA for the CDR3 is TGTGCCAGCAGTTTTGCGGACAGGGCGAACTATGGCTACACCTTC.

This clone was detected only a few times. This sequence joins TRBV19 and TRBJ2-2, with D tentatively TRBD2 (5 bases). The CDR3 spans 15 residues. The germline V gene has CDR1 LNHDA and CDR2 SQIVND (reference sequence). V was pared by 9 bases and J by 5 bases, with 19 bases between. CDR3 sequence reads: CASTTTLSGTGELFF. In nucleotides, the CDR3 is TGTGCCAGCACGACTACTCTATCGGGGACCGGGGAGCTGTTTTTT.

The chain couples TRBV5-6 to TRBJ2-3; the match to TRBD2 covers 7 bases. There are 14 residues in the CDR3. Germline V gene data show CDR1 as SGHDT and CDR2 as YYEEEE. The V gene end was trimmed by 6 bases and the J gene end by 4 bases; junction bases not matched to a gene: 8. The CDR3 region has the DNA TGTGCCAGCATCGCGGGAGTTGGTGCAGATACGCAGTATTTT. This encodes CASIAGVGADTQYF.

This sequence joins TRBV7-2 and TRBJ2-5; tentatively, D is TRBD2 (5 bases). This CDR3 spans 16 amino acids. Trimming stripped 5 bases from V and 1 base from J, with 17 bases between. CDR1 and CDR2 (germline): SGHTA, FQGNSA. CDR3 protein: CASSPLIVRAQETQYF. CDR3 DNA: TGTGCCAGCAGCCCATTGATCGTGAGGGCCCAAGAGACCCAGTACTTC.

The rearrangement links TRBV6-5 to TRBJ1-2; D is ambiguous. Germline CDR1 and CDR2: MNHEY and SVGAGI. The V gene lost 4 bases and the J gene lost 8 bases, with 11 bases spanning the gap. This CDR3 is built from 12 residues. The DNA of the CDR3 is TGTGCCAGCAGTTCCCGGGCGAGGGGCTACACCTTC. Its translation is CASSSRARGYTF.

This chain connects TRBV6-1 to TRBJ1-1; D is ambiguous. The CDR3 length is 13 residues. Germline assignment: CDR1 MNHNS and CDR2 SASEGT. V was trimmed by 3 bases and J by 3 bases, leaving 8 bases between them. CDR3 sequence: CASSERVYTEAFF. The CDR3 region has the DNA TGTGCCAGCAGTGAGAGGGTATACACTGAAGCTTTCTTT.

This chain connects TRBV28 to TRBJ1-1; the match to TRBD1 covers 9 bases. Trimming took 7 bases from V and 1 from J; bases not matched to a gene: 4. The CDR3 extends over 14 amino acids. Germline V gene data show CDR1 as MDHEN and CDR2 as SYDVKM. The DNA of the CDR3 is TGTGCCAGCAACACGGGACAGGGGAACACTGAAGCTTTCTTT. Amino acids: CASNTGQGNTEAFF.